This is a list of T cell receptor beta chains from one sample in a study of blood T cell repertoires in COVID-19. Produced via immunoSEQ multiplex PCR; TCRdb's table is partial and in-frame only. The data contain about 70,000 clones, approximately 77% of them singletons. Input material: peripheral blood. The receptors stem from a woman between 65 and 79 years old with acute or convalescent COVID-19. Each CDR3 is given with its conserved first and last residue. The D gene is left open where the match is weak. For some rows the clone size is stated as once, few or many, or as a class when expanded; others skip it.

J gene: TRBJ2-1; D gene: TRBD2; V gene: TRBV24-1; CDR3 length: 16; clone size: few; CDR3 protein: CATPKLAPDRNNEQFF; CDR3 DNA: TGTGCCACCCCAAAACTAGCGCCAGATAGAAACAATGAGCAGTTCTTC
J gene: TRBJ1-5; D gene: .; V gene: TRBV7-2; CDR3 length: 14; clone size: once; CDR3 protein: CASSPAAPQQPQHF; CDR3 DNA: TGTGCCAGCAGCCCGGCGGCCCCGCAGCAGCCCCAGCATTTT
J gene: TRBJ1-5; D gene: .; V gene: TRBV6-5; CDR3 length: 14; clone size: .; CDR3 protein: CASAAGAGDRPQHF; CDR3 DNA: TGTGCCAGCGCCGCGGGGGCAGGTGACAGGCCCCAGCATTTT
J gene: TRBJ2-7; D gene: .; V gene: TRBV7-8; CDR3 length: 12; clone size: .; CDR3 protein: CASSLTDYEQYF; CDR3 DNA: TGTGCCAGCAGCCTGACAGACTACGAGCAGTACTTC
J gene: TRBJ1-2; D gene: TRBD1; V gene: TRBV18; CDR3 length: 15; clone size: .; CDR3 protein: CASFPTGGSIGGYTF; CDR3 DNA: TGTGCCAGCTTTCCGACAGGGGGCAGCATTGGGGGCTACACCTTC
J gene: TRBJ2-1; D gene: TRBD2; V gene: TRBV19; CDR3 length: 18; clone size: few; CDR3 protein: CASSPGLAGRWGYNEQFF; CDR3 DNA: TGTGCCAGTAGTCCGGGACTAGCGGGAAGGTGGGGCTACAATGAGCAGTTCTTC
J gene: TRBJ2-3; D gene: TRBD2; V gene: TRBV5-1; CDR3 length: 16; clone size: .; CDR3 protein: CASRWGSGGSTDTQYF; CDR3 DNA: TGCGCCAGCAGGTGGGGAAGCGGGGGTAGCACAGATACGCAGTATTTT
J gene: TRBJ2-6; D gene: .; V gene: TRBV19; CDR3 length: 15; clone size: .; CDR3 protein: CASSPPGAGANVLTF; CDR3 DNA: TGTGCCAGTAGCCCGCCAGGGGCTGGGGCCAACGTCCTGACTTTC
J gene: TRBJ1-5; D gene: TRBD1; V gene: TRBV19; CDR3 length: 15; clone size: once; CDR3 protein: CASSTSGTENQPQHF; CDR3 DNA: TGTGCCAGTAGTACCTCGGGGACAGAAAATCAGCCCCAGCATTTT
J gene: TRBJ2-2; D gene: TRBD1; V gene: TRBV18; CDR3 length: 15; clone size: .; CDR3 protein: CASSPGDRNTGELFF; CDR3 DNA: TGTGCCAGCTCACCAGGGGACAGGAACACCGGGGAGCTGTTTTTT
J gene: TRBJ1-1; D gene: TRBD1; V gene: TRBV6-5; CDR3 length: 13; clone size: .; CDR3 protein: CASSSGQGSEAFF; CDR3 DNA: TGTGCCAGCAGTTCGGGACAGGGAAGTGAAGCTTTCTTT
J gene: TRBJ1-2; D gene: TRBD1; V gene: TRBV6-1; CDR3 length: 15; clone size: .; CDR3 protein: CASSEEDREWNGYTF; CDR3 DNA: TGTGCCAGCAGTGAAGAGGACAGGGAATGGAATGGCTACACCTTC
J gene: TRBJ2-3; D gene: TRBD2; V gene: TRBV11-3; CDR3 length: 18; clone size: .; CDR3 protein: CASSQGASGSLSPDTQYF; CDR3 DNA: TGTGCCAGCAGCCAAGGGGCTAGCGGGAGTCTTAGTCCAGATACGCAGTATTTT
J gene: TRBJ2-5; D gene: .; V gene: TRBV11-2; CDR3 length: 14; clone size: .; CDR3 protein: CASSLRGLQETQYF; CDR3 DNA: TGTGCCAGCAGCTTACGAGGTTTACAAGAGACCCAGTACTTC
J gene: TRBJ2-7; D gene: .; V gene: TRBV6-5; CDR3 length: 14; clone size: .; CDR3 protein: CASRHRDVADEQYF; CDR3 DNA: TGTGCCAGCAGACACAGGGATGTGGCGGACGAGCAGTACTTC
J gene: TRBJ2-1; D gene: TRBD2; V gene: TRBV4-1; CDR3 length: 16; clone size: .; CDR3 protein: CASSQVPGLGYNEQFF; CDR3 DNA: TGCGCCAGCAGCCAAGTCCCGGGACTAGGGTACAATGAGCAGTTCTTC